This T cell receptor beta chain is drawn from a study of shared clonotypes between healthy human individuals. CDR1 and CDR2 (germline): SEHNR, FQNEAQ (reference sequence). The CDR3 sequence is 14 residues long. Between the trimmed V and J ends, which lost 5 bases and 2 bases, there was a span of 13 bases. Findings of the study overall: Four donors shared about 5% of their naive CD4 clonotypes.

With regard to this clone: The antigen is not known.

Generated by immunoSEQ multiplex PCR, the TCRdb table keeps only in-frame clones and is missing some. The sample records 2,100,000 or so clones, around 95% being singletons. V usage is TRBV7-9 and J usage is TRBJ2-7, with D maybe TRBD1 (5 bases). The sequence was obtained from a young man in good health. Material: naive CD4+ T cells sorted from blood. Specified subset: CD45RA+ positively selected. In DNA, the CDR3 is TGTGCCAGCAGCGCCCCAGGGTCGGCCTACGAGCAGTACTTC. As protein: CASSAPGSAYEQYF.